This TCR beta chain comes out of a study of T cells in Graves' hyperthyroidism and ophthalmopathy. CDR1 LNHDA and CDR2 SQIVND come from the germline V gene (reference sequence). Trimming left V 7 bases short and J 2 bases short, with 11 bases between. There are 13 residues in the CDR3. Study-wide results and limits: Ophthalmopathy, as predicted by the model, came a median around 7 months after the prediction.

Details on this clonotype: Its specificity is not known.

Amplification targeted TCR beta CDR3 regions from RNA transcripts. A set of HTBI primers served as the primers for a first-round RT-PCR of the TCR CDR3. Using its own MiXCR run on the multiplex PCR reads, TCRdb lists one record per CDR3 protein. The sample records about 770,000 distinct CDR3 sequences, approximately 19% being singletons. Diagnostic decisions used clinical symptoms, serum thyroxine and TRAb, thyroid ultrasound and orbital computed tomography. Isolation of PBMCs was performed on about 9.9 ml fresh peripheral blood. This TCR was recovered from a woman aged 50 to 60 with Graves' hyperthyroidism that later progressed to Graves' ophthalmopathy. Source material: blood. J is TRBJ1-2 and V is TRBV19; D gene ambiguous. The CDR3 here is CASIDGSNYGYTF. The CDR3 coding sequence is TGTGCCAGTATCGACGGATCGAACTATGGCTACACCTTC.